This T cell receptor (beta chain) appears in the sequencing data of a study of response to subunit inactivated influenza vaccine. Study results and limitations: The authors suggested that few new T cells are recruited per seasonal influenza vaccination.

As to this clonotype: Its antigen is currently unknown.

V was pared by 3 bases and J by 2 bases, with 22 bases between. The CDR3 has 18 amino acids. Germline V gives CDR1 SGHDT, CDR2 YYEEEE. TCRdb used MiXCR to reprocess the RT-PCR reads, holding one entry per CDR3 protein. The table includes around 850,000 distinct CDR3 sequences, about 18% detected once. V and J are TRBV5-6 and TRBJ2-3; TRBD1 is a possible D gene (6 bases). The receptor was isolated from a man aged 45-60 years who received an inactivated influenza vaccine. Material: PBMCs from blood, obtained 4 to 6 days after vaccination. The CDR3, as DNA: TGTGCCAGCAGCTCCGGGACAACAGCCACTTTACCCACAGATACGCAGTATTTT. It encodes CASSSGTTATLPTDTQYF.